The source of this TCR beta chain is a study of graft-versus-host responses after intestinal transplantation. Study-wide context: All of the recipients had induction that used anti-thymocyte globulin, then tacrolimus and steroids for three to four years.

Study results and caveats: Researchers found GvH clones in recipient marrow, and some showed up first in ileum or blood.

In regard to this clone: What it binds is unknown.

Method: immunoSEQ multiplex PCR; TCRdb's copy keeps in-frame clones and lacks some. The profile shows under 95,000 clones, roughly 85% of them singletons. The length of the CDR3 is 14 residues. Germline V CDR1 and CDR2: MDHEN, SYDVKM. Trimming at V came to 6 bases and at J to 3 bases, leaving 8 bases not matched to a gene. This chain joins TRBV28 and TRBJ2-7; 7 bases are shared with TRBD1. The receptor's source is a human donor who received an intestinal transplant. Sequencing was performed on unstimulated CD4+ T cells sorted from spleen or lymph node cells, taken before intestinal transplant. CDR3 sequence reads: CASSPPDRVYEQYF. Here the CDR3 DNA reads TGTGCCAGCAGCCCCCCCGACAGGGTCTACGAGCAGTACTTC.